The next 22 T cell receptor beta chains were all read from a single sample in a study of T-cell reconstitution after alpha-beta-depleted transplantation in children. Unique molecular identifiers were incorporated into the prepared TCRbeta library. TCRdb re-derived calls from the PCR reads in MiXCR, one entry per CDR3 protein. The sample carries about 610,000 distinct CDR3 sequences, over 9.5% recorded once. Sequenced material: PBMCs from the stem cell graft donor, taken from the stem cell graft. These receptors were taken from a human donor who donated a stem cell graft to a child with acute myeloid leukemia.

This clonotype has just a few counts. The V and J genes are TRBV7-2 and TRBJ2-1; 9 bases fit TRBD1. With 5 bases clipped from V and 4 bases from J, the junction kept 9 bases outside the gene matches. The CDR3 has 16 amino acids. Germline assignment: CDR1 SGHTA and CDR2 FQGNSA. The CDR3 loop reads CASSATGGIYYNEQFF. In DNA, the CDR3 is TGTGCCAGCAGCGCAACAGGGGGCATTTATTACAATGAGCAGTTCTTC.

This clonotype showed up just a few times. The chain has TRBV7-9 and TRBJ2-7, with 7 bases that match TRBD1. In germline, CDR1 is SEHNR, CDR2 FQNEAQ (reference sequence). V shed 3 bases and J 1 base; nucleotides not matched to a gene: 9. The CDR3 spans 16 residues. DNA of the CDR3: TGTGCCAGCAGCTTCGCCGCCAGGGGGATGTCCTACGAGCAGTACTTC. It specifies CASSFAARGMSYEQYF. The variable domain in full, completed from reference TRBV7-9 and TRBJ2-7, reads DTGVSQNPRHKITKRGQNVTFRCDPISEHNRLYWYRQTLGQGPEFLTYFQNEAQLEKSRLLSDRFSAERPKGSFSTLEIQRTEQGDSAMYLCASSFAARGMSYEQYFGPGTRLTVT.

The CDR3 DNA follows: TGTGCCAGTATTGGAGACAGGGACAATGAGCAGTTCTTC. Protein: CASIGDRDNEQFF. This sequence joins TRBV19 and TRBJ2-1, with TRBD1 identical over 7 bases. Germline lookup yields CDR1 LNHDA and CDR2 SQIVND (reference sequence). This CDR3 comprises 13 residues. V lost 7 bases and J lost 5; bases outside the gene matches: 5.

This clonotype was seen ten or more times. The chain combines TRBV29-1 with TRBJ2-3; D ambiguous. The CDR3 has 14 residues. Germline CDR1 is SQVTM and CDR2 is ANQGSEA. V lost 4 bases, J lost 0 bases, and 11 bases lay in between. CDR3 nucleotides: TGCAGCGTTGTGTTGGCAGAAAGCACAGATACGCAGTATTTT. It yields the protein CSVVLAESTDTQYF.

The rearrangement joins TRBV21-1 to TRBJ2-5; TRBD2 was called by the table and not checked on the DNA. TRBV21-1 is tagged as a pseudogene. The CDR3 spans 14 residues. In DNA, the CDR3 is TGTGCCAGTCCCCCACTAGCGGGAAAAGAGACCCAGTACTTC. This gives the protein CASPPLAGKETQYF.

J is TRBJ2-3 and V is TRBV7-9, with D possibly matching TRBD2 (6 bases). CDR3 length: 14 amino acids. Looked up from germline, CDR1 is SEHNR and CDR2 is FQNEAQ (reference sequence). Trimming left V 6 bases short and J 3 bases short, with 13 bases between. DNA of the CDR3: TGTGCCAGCAGACTAGCCGGCGAGACAGATACGCAGTATTTT. Its protein product is CASRLAGETDTQYF.

The chain employs TRBV29-1 and TRBJ1-2, with a tentative D call TRBD1 (5 bases). The CDR3 has 12 residues. Trimming took off 5 bases at V and 2 bases at J, with 9 bases between the two ends. Germline loops: CDR1 SQVTM, CDR2 ANQGSEA. In DNA, the CDR3 is TGCAGCGTTCGCAGGGCCAACTATGGCTACACCTTC. This encodes CSVRRANYGYTF.

There are a few counts of this clonotype. V usage is TRBV7-2 and J usage is TRBJ2-7; D remains ambiguous. V was shortened by 2 bases and J by 7 bases, with 15 bases between the two germline ends. The germline V gene encodes CDR1 SGHTA and CDR2 FQGNSA. This CDR3 spans 14 amino acids. In nucleotides, the CDR3 is TGTGCCAGCAGCTTAATACGTCAACTGGGGGAGCAGTACTTC. This encodes CASSLIRQLGEQYF.

This clonotype was counted at least ten times. The chain is built from TRBV5-1 and TRBJ2-7; D possibly corresponds to TRBD1 (6 bases). The CDR3 contains 14 residues. Germline CDR1 reads SGHRS; CDR2 reads YFSETQ. Trimming stripped 1 base from V and 2 bases from J, with 10 bases between. The CDR3 sequence: CASSLTRGTYEQYF. The CDR3, as DNA: TGCGCCAGCAGCTTGACCAGGGGTACCTACGAGCAGTACTTC.

The chain joins TRBV7-2 to TRBJ2-4, with D possibly called TRBD1 or TRBD2 (5 bases each). The CDR3 is 13 residues long. Trimming removed 4 bases at V and 12 bases at J, with 16 bases between. Germline CDR1 reads SGHTA; CDR2 reads FQGNSA. DNA for the CDR3: TGTGCCAGCAGCTCGGGACCGGGAATTGGTCAGTACTTC. Translating gives CASSSGPGIGQYF.

A few counts support this clonotype. J is TRBJ2-1 and V is TRBV3-1, with D unresolved. Germline CDR1 LGHDT, CDR2 YNNKEL (reference sequence). The V gene lost 1 base and the J gene lost 4 bases, with 20 bases spanning the gap. The CDR3 is made up of 18 amino acids. In nucleotides, the CDR3 is TGTGCCAGCAGCCAAGTGGTAGGTCGAACTTTCAATTACAATGAGCAGTTCTTC. Translation gives CASSQVVGRTFNYNEQFF.

This clonotype was counted a few times. The rearrangement joins TRBV20-1 to TRBJ2-5; D perhaps matches TRBD2 (5 bases). The CDR3 contains 14 residues. V was clipped by 6 bases and J by 5 bases, with 19 bases between them. Germline V lookup: CDR1 DFQATT, CDR2 SNEGSKA (reference sequence). The CDR3 is CSAPRRALGETQYF. The CDR3, as DNA: TGCAGTGCCCCAAGGCGGGCATTGGGGGAGACCCAGTACTTC.

The chain is built from TRBV6-2 or TRBV6-3 and TRBJ2-7, with 7 bases matching TRBD1. The CDR3 sequence is 12 residues long. The germline V gene encodes CDR1 MNHEY and CDR2 SVGEGT. J was trimmed by 9 bases and V by 6 bases; bases with no gene match: 8. Written as DNA, the CDR3 is TGTGCCAGCAGCCCCGGACAGGCGGCGCAGTACTTC. This gives the protein CASSPGQAAQYF.

The table lists this clonotype with many counts. The chain joins TRBV6-5 to TRBJ1-6, with 9 bases fitting TRBD1. V was pared by 4 bases and J by 10 bases, with 11 bases of the junction left unmatched. The germline V gene has CDR1 MNHEY and CDR2 SVGAGI. The CDR3 consists of 16 residues. The CDR3 bases are TGTGCCAGCAGTTCCTCCCGGGACAGGGTCTTCTCACCCCTCCACTTT. Amino acids: CASSSSRDRVFSPLHF.

The sample holds many counts of this clonotype. The chain employs TRBV4-3 and TRBJ2-2, with D perhaps TRBD2 (5 bases). Trimming left V 1 base short and J 4 bases short, with 10 bases between. Per the germline V gene, CDR1 is LGHNA and CDR2 is YSLEER. The CDR3 covers 15 residues. The CDR3 loop reads CASSQARGFTGELFF. The CDR3 DNA reads as TGCGCCAGCAGCCAAGCCCGGGGATTCACCGGGGAGCTGTTTTTT.

This clonotype was counted at least ten times. The gene calls are TRBV5-1 and TRBJ2-3, with 8 bases that match TRBD2. The V segment lost 3 bases and the J segment 0 bases; nucleotides outside the gene matches: 6. The CDR3 extends over 16 amino acids. CDR1 is SGHRS, CDR2 YFSETQ, per germline. CDR3 protein: CASSWGLVTSTDTQYF. CDR3 in DNA: TGCGCCAGCAGCTGGGGACTAGTTACTAGCACAGATACGCAGTATTTT.

This clonotype was picked up many times. The CDR3 bases are TGTGCCAGCAGCTTTCCCTCAATCAGGAGGGAAAGCTCCTACGAGCAGTACTTC. It codes for CASSFPSIRRESSYEQYF. The V gene is TRBV7-2, the J gene TRBJ2-7, with D possibly matching TRBD2 (6 bases). Trimming left V 3 bases short and J 0 bases short, with 21 bases between. The CDR3 covers 18 residues. Germline CDR1 SGHTA, CDR2 FQGNSA.

The rearrangement uses TRBV2 and TRBJ2-1; TRBD2 matches at 9 bases. Trimming removed 6 bases from V and 7 bases from J; junction bases left unmatched: 19. This CDR3 is built from 18 residues. Per germline, CDR1 SNHLY and CDR2 FYNNEI. CDR3 sequence: CASRPHLGGTSSGNEQFF. The DNA of the CDR3 is TGTGCCAGCAGACCCCATCTAGGGGGGACTAGCTCTGGTAATGAGCAGTTCTTC.

In its sample, this clonotype was seen many times. CDR3 sequence reads: CSGGASGTETQYF. The CDR3 DNA sequence: TGCAGTGGGGGAGCGTCAGGGACAGAGACCCAGTACTTC. The V call is TRBV20-1, the J call TRBJ2-5, with D perhaps TRBD1 or TRBD2 (5 bases each). Germline V gene lookup returns CDR1 DFQATT and CDR2 SNEGSKA (reference sequence). The V gene lost 7 bases and the J gene lost 4 bases, with 16 bases spanning the gap. This CDR3 is 13 amino acids long.

The CDR3 DNA follows: TGCAGTGCTAGGAGGCTAGCGGGAGTTCGGGAGACCCAGTACTTC. It specifies CSARRLAGVRETQYF. The J gene is TRBJ2-5, the V gene TRBV20-1, with 10 nucleotides matching TRBD2. Germline loops: CDR1 DFQATT, CDR2 SNEGSKA (reference sequence). The CDR3 contains 15 residues. Trimming took 3 bases from V and 5 from J; bases not matched to a gene: 9.

This clonotype was recorded a few times. The V call is TRBV4-3, the J call TRBJ2-7; TRBD2 agrees at 7 bases. The germline V gene has CDR1 LGHNA and CDR2 YSLEER. This CDR3 region has 15 residues. Losses at the gene ends were 1 base for V and 2 bases for J; bases not matched to a gene: 5. The CDR3 DNA reads TGCGCCAGCAGCCAAGCGGCTAGCGGTACCTACGAGCAGTACTTC. Translating it yields CASSQAASGTYEQYF.

The chain carries TRBV18 and TRBJ2-5; D is uncertain. The V gene lost 4 bases and the J gene lost 3 bases, with 9 bases spanning the gap. Germline V lookup: CDR1 KGHSH, CDR2 LQKENI. The CDR3 totals 13 residues. CDR3 residues: CASSLFSKETQYF. CDR3 in DNA: TGTGCCAGCTCACTCTTCAGCAAAGAGACCCAGTACTTC.